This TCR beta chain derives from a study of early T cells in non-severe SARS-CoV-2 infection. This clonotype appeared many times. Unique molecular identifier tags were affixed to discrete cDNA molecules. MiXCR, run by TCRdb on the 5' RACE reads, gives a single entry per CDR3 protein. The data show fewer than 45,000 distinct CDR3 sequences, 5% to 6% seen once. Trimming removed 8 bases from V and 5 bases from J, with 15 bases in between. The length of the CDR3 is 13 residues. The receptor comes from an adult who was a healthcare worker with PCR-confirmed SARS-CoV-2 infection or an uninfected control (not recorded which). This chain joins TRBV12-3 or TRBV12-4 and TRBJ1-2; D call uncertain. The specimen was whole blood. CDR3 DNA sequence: TGTGCCAGCTCTCCCCGGGAGACTTATGGCTACACCTTC. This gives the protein CASSPRETYGYTF.